These 14 T cell receptor beta chains were all obtained from the same sample, sequenced in a study of cytomegalovirus exposure and HLA in healthy donors (dated by TCRdb to about 2017). Library preparation employed the immunoSEQ multiplex PCR assay. TCRdb stores this immuneACCESS table with in-frame sequences only. Part of the clones is absent; in the studies checked, under half of the shortfall reflects unresolved V genes, and no reason is known for the rest. For this sample the table gives some 150,000 clones, of which more than 75% were detected only once. 2.5% to 3.5% of the sample rests with the top ten. The material sequenced was PBMCs. The receptors shown here come from a man aged 18 to 35 in good health and CMV-seronegative.

This sequence joins TRBV7-8 and TRBJ2-5; the match to TRBD2 covers 8 bases. The V segment lost 5 bases and the J segment 2 bases; nucleotides outside the gene matches: 7. This CDR3 has 15 residues. CDR1 and CDR2 from the germline V gene are SGHVS and FQNEAQ. CDR3 in amino acids: CASSMRTSNQETQYF. The CDR3 DNA reads TGTGCCAGCAGCATGAGGACTAGCAATCAAGAGACCCAGTACTTC.

The V call is TRBV6-4, the J call TRBJ1-5; TRBD1 matches at 9 bases. Germline V lookup: CDR1 MRHNA, CDR2 SNTAGT. CDR3 size: 17 residues. Trimming cost V 6 bases and J 0 bases; bases outside gene matches: 9. CDR3 protein: CASRRDRGGGSNQPQHF. The CDR3 DNA is TGTGCCAGCAGGCGCGACAGGGGGGGAGGTAGCAATCAGCCCCAGCATTTT.

This clone was picked up one time. This chain uses TRBV28 with TRBJ2-7; no reliable D call. Deletions cut 3 bases from V and 1 base from J, with 13 bases between. Germline loops: CDR1 MDHEN, CDR2 SYDVKM. The CDR3 contains 15 residues. CDR3 DNA sequence: TGTGCCAGCAGTTTTTCCCTAGGCCTATCCTACGAGCAGTACTTC. It translates to CASSFSLGLSYEQYF. The full variable domain, completed using reference TRBV28 and TRBJ2-7, is DVKVTQSSRYLVKRTGEKVFLECVQDMDHENMFWYRQDPGLGLRLIYFSYDVKMKEKGDIPEGYSVSREKKERFSLILESASTNQTSMYLCASSFSLGLSYEQYFGPGTRLTVT.

This chain's CDR3 is CASSQRGIGNQPQHF. CDR3 bases: TGCGCCAGCAGCCAAAGGGGGATTGGCAATCAGCCCCAGCATTTT. The chain employs TRBV4-1 and TRBJ1-5, with a weak D call TRBD1 (6 bases). V was cut by 2 bases and J by 2 bases, with 10 bases left in between. The CDR3 runs to 15 residues. Germline CDR1 and CDR2: MGHRA and YSYEKL.

The V call is TRBV4-1, the J call TRBJ2-1; 10 nucleotides agree with TRBD2. Germline CDR1 MGHRA, CDR2 YSYEKL. The CDR3 has 17 residues. With V trimmed by 1 base and J by 5 bases, 8 bases remained unmatched. The DNA for the CDR3 is TGCGCCAGCAGCCAAGGAAGGACTAGCGGACGGAACAATGAGCAGTTCTTC. Protein: CASSQGRTSGRNNEQFF.

This clone has just one count. This chain links TRBV27 with TRBJ2-1; possibly TRBD2 for D (5 bases). The V and J ends lost 9 bases and 0 bases respectively, with 15 bases between them. The CDR3 extends over 15 amino acids. Germline V CDR1 and CDR2: MNHEY, SMNVEV (reference sequence). The CDR3 DNA sequence: TGTGCCAGTTCCCTGGCTGGGAGCTCCTACAATGAGCAGTTCTTC. This encodes CASSLAGSSYNEQFF.

The chain is built from TRBV7-9 and TRBJ1-1, with a tentative D call TRBD1 (6 bases). The CDR3 spans 13 residues. Germline loops: CDR1 SEHNR, CDR2 FQNEAQ (reference sequence). V lost 11 bases and J lost 2, with 15 bases in between. In DNA form, the CDR3 reads TGTGCCGGCCAGGACAGACGTAACACTGAAGCTTTCTTT. It specifies CAGQDRRNTEAFF. Full variable domain (missing parts from reference TRBV7-9 and TRBJ1-1): DTGVSQNPRHKITKRGQNVTFRCDPISEHNRLYWYRQTLGQGPEFLTYFQNEAQLEKSRLLSDRFSAERPKGSFSTLEIQRTEQGDSAMYLCAGQDRRNTEAFFGQGTRLTVV.

The chain uses TRBV28 and TRBJ2-3; 8 bases are shared with TRBD1. The CDR3 contains 15 residues. J lost 2 bases, V lost 5 bases, and 6 bases had no gene match. CDR1 and CDR2 (germline): MDHEN, SYDVKM. The chain's CDR3 is CASSAQGAVTDTQYF. CDR3 bases: TGTGCCAGCAGTGCTCAGGGGGCGGTCACAGATACGCAGTATTTT. The full variable domain, with the rest looked up from reference TRBV28 and TRBJ2-3, is DVKVTQSSRYLVKRTGEKVFLECVQDMDHENMFWYRQDPGLGLRLIYFSYDVKMKEKGDIPEGYSVSREKKERFSLILESASTNQTSMYLCASSAQGAVTDTQYFGPGTRLTVL.

The genes are TRBV7-9 and TRBJ1-3; no definite D call. The CDR3 extends over 18 amino acids. In germline, CDR1 is SEHNR, CDR2 FQNEAQ (reference sequence). Trimming removed 5 bases at V and 4 bases at J, with 24 bases between. CDR3 region: CASSSSSRLASGGNTIYF. The CDR3 nucleotides are TGTGCCAGCAGCAGTTCGTCTCGGCTGGCTTCAGGAGGAAACACCATATATTTT.

As regards this clone: Other DNA sequences in the sample encode the same CDR3. This chain links TRBV5-1 with TRBJ1-1; D uncertain. Looked up from germline, CDR1 is SGHRS and CDR2 is YFSETQ. V was trimmed by 4 bases and J by 1 base, leaving 8 bases between them. The CDR3 sequence is 13 residues long. The CDR3 bases are TGCGCCAGCAGCCCAGGAGGGAACACTGAAGCTTTCTTT. This sequence encodes CASSPGGNTEAFF.

The CDR3 here is CASSLPGVQPQHF. CDR3 DNA: TGTGCCAGCAGCTTGCCCGGGGTACAGCCCCAGCATTTT. The chain carries TRBV5-8 and TRBJ1-5; no reliable D call. The germline CDR1 and CDR2 sequences are SGHTS and YDEGEE. CDR3 size: 13 residues. V was clipped by 1 base and J by 7 bases, with 9 bases between them.

The J gene is TRBJ1-4, the V gene TRBV7-8; perhaps TRBD1 as D (5 bases). The CDR3 spans 17 residues. V dropped 2 bases and J dropped 5 bases, with 18 bases sitting between them. Germline values: CDR1 SGHVS, CDR2 FQNEAQ. CDR3 sequence: CASSLLAFAGGNEKLFF. The CDR3 nucleotides are TGTGCCAGCAGCTTATTGGCTTTCGCGGGGGGAAATGAAAAACTGTTTTTT. Complete variable domain (other parts from reference TRBV7-8 and TRBJ1-4): GAGVSQSPRYKVAKRGQDVALRCDPISGHVSLFWYQQALGQGPEFLTYFQNEAQLDKSGLPSDRFFAERPEGSVSTLKIQRTQQEDSAVYLCASSLLAFAGGNEKLFFGSGTQLSVL.

This clone appeared a few times. The V and J genes are TRBV19 and TRBJ1-5; 8 nucleotides match TRBD1. The trim removed 3 bases at V and 3 bases at J, leaving 7 bases unmatched. There are 16 residues in the CDR3. Germline V gene sequence: CDR1 LNHDA, CDR2 SQIVND (reference sequence). CDR3 amino acids: CASSIGYRGTNQPQHF. As DNA, the CDR3 is TGTGCCAGTAGTATCGGGTACAGGGGGACCAATCAGCCCCAGCATTTT.

This clone was found many times. Here the CDR3 DNA reads TGTGCCAGCAGCTCAAGGACAGCCTCCGGCAATGAGCAGTTCTTC. Its protein product is CASSSRTASGNEQFF. The rearrangement uses TRBV7-2 and TRBJ2-1, with D tentatively TRBD1 (6 bases). The CDR3 loop spans 15 amino acids. Per the germline V gene, CDR1 is SGHTA and CDR2 is FQGNSA. V lost 4 bases, J lost 6 bases, and 16 bases lay in between. Combining the CDR3 with reference TRBV7-2 and TRBJ2-1 gives the whole variable domain GAGVSQSPSNKVTEKGKDVELRCDPISGHTALYWYRQSLGQGLEFLIYFQGNSAPDKSGLPSDRFSAERTGGSVSTLTIQRTQQEDSAVYLCASSSRTASGNEQFFGPGTRLTVL.